The 19 T cell receptor beta chains given below trace back to one sample, sequenced in a study of cytomegalovirus exposure and HLA in healthy donors. The study ran its PCR with 60 Vbeta and 13 Jbeta primers. Assay: immunoSEQ multiplex PCR; the TCRdb copy retains only in-frame clones and omits some. The sample includes roughly 220,000 clones, approximately 68% of them seen just once. The sample consisted of PBMCs. Source of these receptors: a young woman in good health and CMV-seronegative.

The chain links TRBV5-4 to TRBJ1-3; D is undetermined. The CDR3 loop spans 17 amino acids. Germline CDR1 reads SGHNT; CDR2 reads YYREEE (reference sequence). V lost 2 bases to trimming and J lost 0 bases, with 15 bases between them. This chain's CDR3 is CASSFIHPGVSGNTIYF. For the CDR3, the DNA is TGTGCCAGCAGCTTCATCCATCCCGGGGTCTCTGGAAACACCATATATTTT. Full variable domain (missing parts from reference TRBV5-4 and TRBJ1-3): ETGVTQSPTHLIKTRGQQVTLRCSSQSGHNTVSWYQQALGQGPQFIFQYYREEENGRGNFPPRFSGLQFPNYSSELNVNALELDDSALYLCASSFIHPGVSGNTIYFGEGSWLTVV.

The gene calls are TRBV5-1 and TRBJ2-7, with no clear D. Germline assignment: CDR1 SGHRS and CDR2 YFSETQ. V lost 0 bases, J lost 0 bases, and 10 bases lay in between. CDR3 length: 15 amino acids. The CDR3 DNA follows: TGCGCCAGCAGCTTGGTACAGCTTAACTCCTACGAGCAGTACTTC. This codes for CASSLVQLNSYEQYF.

This chain's CDR3 is CASSLSPSTARDGYTF. The DNA for the CDR3 is TGTGCCAGCAGTTTATCTCCCTCGACGGCTAGAGATGGCTACACCTTC. This rearrangement joins TRBV27 to TRBJ1-2; D unclear. Germline CDR1 reads MNHEY; CDR2 reads SMNVEV (reference sequence). The CDR3 extends over 16 amino acids. The ends were cut back, 0 bases at V and 6 bases at J, with 17 bases in the middle.

V is TRBV19 and J is TRBJ1-2, with D possibly matching TRBD1 (6 bases). Trimming removed 2 bases at V and 5 bases at J, with 15 bases between. This CDR3 comprises 15 residues. Germline V gene sequence: CDR1 LNHDA, CDR2 SQIVND (reference sequence). CDR3 DNA sequence: TGTGCCAGTAGTATATTCGGGCAGGGGTCTTATGGCTACACCTTC. Translated, it gives CASSIFGQGSYGYTF.

The rearrangement uses TRBV7-2 and TRBJ2-7, with a possible D match to TRBD2 (5 bases). Between the trimmed V and J ends, which lost 11 bases and 0 bases, there was a span of 14 bases. Germline V lookup: CDR1 SGHTA, CDR2 FQGNSA. The CDR3 spans 13 residues. The CDR3 sequence is CAARGPLSYEQYF. In DNA form, the CDR3 reads TGTGCCGCACGGGGTCCCCTCTCCTACGAGCAGTACTTC.

The table lists this clone with a few counts. The rearrangement links TRBV19 to TRBJ2-7; TRBD1 matches 9 bases. The V gene's germline CDR1 is LNHDA and CDR2 SQIVND (reference sequence). The CDR3 has 13 amino acids. Trimming removed 7 bases from V and 4 bases from J; junction bases left unmatched: 5. Here the CDR3 DNA reads TGTGCCAGTACAACGGACAGGGGTTACGAGCAGTACTTC. This translates into CASTTDRGYEQYF.

J is TRBJ2-3 and V is TRBV9, with 10 bases fitting TRBD2. Looked up from germline, CDR1 is SGDLS and CDR2 is YYNGEE. This CDR3 spans 15 amino acids. J lost 4 bases, V lost 2 bases, and 4 bases had no gene match. CDR3 bases: TGTGCCAGCAGCGTCGCTAGCGGGAGCGCAGATACGCAGTATTTT. Its protein product is CASSVASGSADTQYF.

V gene TRBV5-4 combines with J gene TRBJ1-1; D unresolved. V was clipped by 4 bases and J by 2 bases, with 12 bases between them. CDR1 SGHNT and CDR2 YYREEE come from the germline V gene (reference sequence). The CDR3 is made up of 14 amino acids. CDR3 sequence (DNA): TGTGCCAGCAGCCTTTCAGGAAAAAACACTGAAGCTTTCTTT. Protein sequence: CASSLSGKNTEAFF. Based on the CDR3 plus reference TRBV5-4 and TRBJ1-1, the full variable domain is ETGVTQSPTHLIKTRGQQVTLRCSSQSGHNTVSWYQQALGQGPQFIFQYYREEENGRGNFPPRFSGLQFPNYSSELNVNALELDDSALYLCASSLSGKNTEAFFGQGTRLTVV.

A note on this clone: Other DNA sequences in this sample translate to the same CDR3. V and J are TRBV7-8 and TRBJ2-7; TRBD2 might be the D (6 bases). Trimming pared 2 bases from V and 2 bases from J, leaving 16 bases between. This CDR3 comprises 16 residues. Germline V gene lookup returns CDR1 SGHVS and CDR2 FQNEAQ. The CDR3 DNA is TGTGCCAGCAGCTTACCTTGGGGGGAGTTACCCTACGAGCAGTACTTC. The encoded protein is CASSLPWGELPYEQYF.

The chain is built from TRBV30 and TRBJ1-1; 7 bases are shared with TRBD1. Germline CDR1 GTSNPN, CDR2 SVGIG (reference sequence). The CDR3 covers 15 residues. The V segment lost 6 bases and the J segment 0 bases; nucleotides outside the gene matches: 10. CDR3 sequence (DNA): TGTGCCTGCCCCCCAGAGACAGGGCTGAACACTGAAGCTTTCTTT. Protein sequence: CACPPETGLNTEAFF. Based on the CDR3 plus reference TRBV30 and TRBJ1-1, the full variable domain is SQTIHQWPATLVQPVGSPLSLECTVEGTSNPNLYWYRQAAGRGLQLLFYSVGIGQISSEVPQNLSASRPQDRQFILSSKKLLLSDSGFYLCACPPETGLNTEAFFGQGTRLTVV.

This chain connects TRBV10-3 to TRBJ1-5; TRBD1 agrees at 8 bases. Germline loops: CDR1 ENHRY, CDR2 SYGVKD. Trimming removed 6 bases from V and 5 bases from J; junction bases left unmatched: 3. This CDR3 contains 13 residues. This CDR3 is CAIRDREDQPQHF. The CDR3 nucleotides read TGTGCCATCAGGGACAGGGAGGATCAGCCCCAGCATTTT.

The V gene is TRBV7-9, the J gene TRBJ1-1, with D possibly matching TRBD1 (5 bases). This CDR3 has 13 residues. Germline CDR1 reads SEHNR; CDR2 reads FQNEAQ (reference sequence). Trimming pared 7 bases from V and 3 bases from J, leaving 12 bases between. The CDR3 here is CASKDWGDTEAFF. The CDR3 DNA sequence: TGTGCCAGCAAGGACTGGGGGGACACTGAAGCTTTCTTT.

This chain uses TRBV2 with TRBJ1-4; D is perhaps TRBD1 (5 bases). The V gene's germline CDR1 is SNHLY and CDR2 FYNNEI. CDR3 length: 16 residues. V dropped 6 bases and J dropped 8 bases, with 22 bases sitting between them. CDR3 DNA: TGTGCCAGCAGGGACACCCGGGCCCCGCAGAACGAAAAACTGTTTTTT. It encodes CASRDTRAPQNEKLFF.

The gene calls are TRBV5-8 and TRBJ2-2; 11 bases fit TRBD1. The V and J ends lost 4 bases and 5 bases, in that order; junction bases with no gene match: 4. Looked up from germline, CDR1 is SGHTS and CDR2 is YDEGEE. The CDR3 length is 15 residues. This CDR3 is CASSQDRGHTGELFF. In DNA, the CDR3 is TGTGCCAGCAGCCAGGACAGGGGGCATACCGGGGAGCTGTTTTTT.

The CDR3 loop is CASSTRTGTNTEAFF. CDR3 in DNA: TGTGCCAGTAGTACCCGGACAGGAACGAACACTGAAGCTTTCTTT. V is TRBV19 and J is TRBJ1-1, with 7 bases lining up with TRBD1. The ends lost 4 bases at V and 1 base at J; junction bases unmatched: 6. Germline V CDR1 and CDR2: LNHDA, SQIVND (reference sequence). CDR3 length: 15 residues.

The rearrangement links TRBV6-6 to TRBJ1-2, with 9 bases lining up with TRBD1. V lost 2 bases to trimming and J lost 7 bases; unmatched junction nucleotides: 5. From germline, CDR1 is MNHNY and CDR2 SVGAGI (reference sequence). The CDR3 has 14 amino acids. CDR3 amino acids: CASSYTDRGGGYTF. The CDR3 nucleotides read TGTGCCAGCAGTTACACCGACAGGGGGGGTGGCTACACCTTC.

The V call is TRBV19, the J call TRBJ1-6; weak D call: TRBD1 (5 bases). V was shortened by 7 bases and J by 7 bases, with 17 bases between the two germline ends. This CDR3 is 15 amino acids long. The germline V gene has CDR1 LNHDA and CDR2 SQIVND (reference sequence). The CDR3 sequence is CASTARAGLNSPLHF. The CDR3 DNA follows: TGTGCCAGTACCGCCCGAGCAGGGCTAAATTCACCCCTCCACTTT.

The chain has TRBV6-1 and TRBJ2-1; possible D gene TRBD2, 6 bases. V gave up 5 bases and J gave up 2 bases, with 13 bases separating them. Germline-derived CDR1 and CDR2 are MNHNS and SASEGT. The CDR3 is 15 residues long. The CDR3 DNA is TGTGCCAGCAGTTCTCTAGCGAGACCCTACAATGAGCAGTTCTTC. Translating gives CASSSLARPYNEQFF.

This clone was seen only a few times. The V call is TRBV6-5, the J call TRBJ2-7, with TRBD1 as a possible D gene (6 bases). The germline V gene has CDR1 MNHEY and CDR2 SVGAGI. V shed 5 bases and J shed 6 bases, with 14 bases lying between them. The CDR3 runs 13 residues. The CDR3 loop is CASSGQSEGEQYF. The CDR3 nucleotides are TGTGCCAGCAGTGGACAGTCTGAAGGCGAGCAGTACTTC.